Sequencing of this TCR beta chain was carried out in a study of cytomegalovirus exposure and HLA in healthy donors. The overall study: In a later analysis, it was reported that the approximately 110 validation repertoires had been produced on the same platform as the roughly 650 repertoires belonging to the first cohort. Study-level points and caveats: The study designated 150 to 200 TCR beta chains cytomegalovirus-associated. Per published reports, the classifier diagnosed cytomegalovirus status with high specificity and sensitivity. Among TCR sequences, most were rare, though some public TCRs appeared in many donors.

To note about this clone: Its specificity is unknown.

The CDR3 consists of 16 residues. CDR1 SEHNR and CDR2 FQNEAQ come from the germline V gene (reference sequence). V was clipped by 5 bases and J by 4 bases, with 21 bases between them. Profiling relied on immunoSEQ multiplex PCR, and the TCRdb table lists in-frame clones only, not all of them. In the table there are tens of thousands of clones, 90% to 95% of which are singletons. V and J are TRBV7-9 and TRBJ2-7; perhaps TRBD1 as D (7 bases). The TCR comes from a woman aged 18-29 years in good health and CMV-seropositive. Sequencing used PBMCs. In DNA, the CDR3 is TGTGCCAGCAGCCCTCAGGGGGGAGGCATCGGGTACGAGCAGTACTTC. Protein: CASSPQGGGIGYEQYF.